One T cell receptor (beta chain) is described in this entry. Its matching antigen is unknown. These data originate in a study of shared clonotypes between healthy human individuals. Study overall: Plates per donor: three CD4 naive, three CD4 memory, two CD8 naive, one CD8 memory.

Assay execution took place at the deep level. The table came from immunoSEQ multiplex PCR; TCRdb's copy has only in-frame clones and leaves some out. The data show 1.5 million to 2.5 million clones, with roughly 94% seen just once and roughly 1% held by the top ten. CDR1 is LNHNV, CDR2 YYDKDF, per germline (reference sequence). This CDR3 has 15 amino acids. The germline V and J ends were trimmed by 8 bases and 7 bases, with 21 bases remaining between them. CD8 cells classed as naive were CD45RO-negative and positively selected for CCR7, excluding terminally differentiated effector memory CD45RA+ cells. General study results and limits: Sorted-subset sequencing, rarefaction showed, was incomplete despite large depth. Between a handful of donors, naive CD4 clonotypes were shared at a level of roughly 5.5%.

The TCR comes from a man younger than 30 in good health. Sequenced input: naive CD8+ T cells sorted from blood. The genes are TRBV15 and TRBJ2-1, with D possibly matching TRBD2 (5 bases). The CDR3 is CATSAGVPKENEQFF. CDR3 nucleotide sequence: TGTGCCACCTCCGCCGGGGTCCCGAAAGAAAATGAGCAGTTCTTC.